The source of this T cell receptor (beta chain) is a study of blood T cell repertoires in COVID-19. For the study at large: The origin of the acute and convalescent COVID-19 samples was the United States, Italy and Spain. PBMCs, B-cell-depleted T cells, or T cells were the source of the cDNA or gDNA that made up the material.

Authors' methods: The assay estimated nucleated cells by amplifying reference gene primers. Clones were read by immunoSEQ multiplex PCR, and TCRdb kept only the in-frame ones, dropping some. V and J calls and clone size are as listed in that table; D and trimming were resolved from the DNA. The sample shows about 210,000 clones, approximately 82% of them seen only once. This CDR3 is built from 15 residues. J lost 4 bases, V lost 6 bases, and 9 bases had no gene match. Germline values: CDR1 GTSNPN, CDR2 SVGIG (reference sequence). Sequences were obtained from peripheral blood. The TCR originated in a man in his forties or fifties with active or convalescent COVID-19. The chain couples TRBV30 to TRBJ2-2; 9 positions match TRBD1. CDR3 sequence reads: CACYRDRDITGELFF. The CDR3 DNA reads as TGTGCCTGTTACCGGGACAGGGATATCACCGGGGAGCTGTTTTTT. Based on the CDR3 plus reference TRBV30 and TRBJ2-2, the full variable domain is SQTIHQWPATLVQPVGSPLSLECTVEGTSNPNLYWYRQAAGRGLQLLFYSVGIGQISSEVPQNLSASRPQDRQFILSSKKLLLSDSGFYLCACYRDRDITGELFFGEGSRLTVL.